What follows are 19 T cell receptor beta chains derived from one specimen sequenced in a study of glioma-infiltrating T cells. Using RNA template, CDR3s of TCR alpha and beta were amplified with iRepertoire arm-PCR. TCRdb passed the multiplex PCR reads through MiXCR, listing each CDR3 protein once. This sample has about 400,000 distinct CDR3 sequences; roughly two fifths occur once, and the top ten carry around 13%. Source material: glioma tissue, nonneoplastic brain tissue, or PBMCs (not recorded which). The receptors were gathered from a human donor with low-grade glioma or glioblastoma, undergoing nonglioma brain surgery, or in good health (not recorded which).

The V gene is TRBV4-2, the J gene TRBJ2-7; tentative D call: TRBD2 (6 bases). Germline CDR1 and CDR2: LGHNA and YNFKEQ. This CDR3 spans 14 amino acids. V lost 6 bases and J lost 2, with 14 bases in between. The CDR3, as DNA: TGTGCCAGCAGTCCCATCGGAGGGGCCTACGAGCAGTACTTC. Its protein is CASSPIGGAYEQYF.

The CDR3 region is CASSAAISSYNEQFF. CDR3 in DNA: TGTGCCAGCAGCGCCGCTATTAGCTCCTACAATGAGCAGTTCTTC. The chain joins TRBV5-4 to TRBJ2-1, with D hard to call. Germline V gene lookup returns CDR1 SGHNT and CDR2 YYREEE (reference sequence). Trimming shortened V by 4 bases and J by 0 bases, and 11 bases separated the two germline ends. This CDR3 has 15 residues.

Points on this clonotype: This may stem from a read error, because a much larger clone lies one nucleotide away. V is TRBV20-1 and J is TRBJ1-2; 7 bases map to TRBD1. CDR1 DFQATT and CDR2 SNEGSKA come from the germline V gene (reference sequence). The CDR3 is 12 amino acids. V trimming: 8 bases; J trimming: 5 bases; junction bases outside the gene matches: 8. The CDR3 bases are TGCAGTACTACGGGACAGAGTTATGGCTACACCTTC. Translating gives CSTTGQSYGYTF.

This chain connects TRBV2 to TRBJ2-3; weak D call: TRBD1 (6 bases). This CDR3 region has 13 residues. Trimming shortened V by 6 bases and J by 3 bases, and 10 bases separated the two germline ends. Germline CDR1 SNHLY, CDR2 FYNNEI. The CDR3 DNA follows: TGTGCCAGCAGCTTCGGACAGACAGATACGCAGTATTTT. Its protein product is CASSFGQTDTQYF.

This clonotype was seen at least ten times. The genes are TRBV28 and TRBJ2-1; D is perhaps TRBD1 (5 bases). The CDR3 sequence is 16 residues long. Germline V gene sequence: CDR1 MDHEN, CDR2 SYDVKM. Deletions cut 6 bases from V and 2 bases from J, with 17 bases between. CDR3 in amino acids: CASSHGQALTYNEQFF. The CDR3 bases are TGTGCCAGCAGCCATGGACAAGCCCTAACCTACAATGAGCAGTTCTTC.

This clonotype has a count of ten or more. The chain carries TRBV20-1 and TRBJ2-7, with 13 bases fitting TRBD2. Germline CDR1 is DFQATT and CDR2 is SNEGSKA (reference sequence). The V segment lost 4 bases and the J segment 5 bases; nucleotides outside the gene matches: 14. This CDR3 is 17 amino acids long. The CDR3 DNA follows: TGCAGTGCTACGGGACTAGCGGGGATCGGGGGTCTGGACGAGCAGTACTTC. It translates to CSATGLAGIGGLDEQYF.

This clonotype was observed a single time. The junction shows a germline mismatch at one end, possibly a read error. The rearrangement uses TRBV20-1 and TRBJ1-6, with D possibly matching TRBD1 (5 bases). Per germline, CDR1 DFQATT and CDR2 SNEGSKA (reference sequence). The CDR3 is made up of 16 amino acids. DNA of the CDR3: TGCAGTGCTAGATGGCTCTTTCAGGGAAATAATTCAACCCTCCACTTT. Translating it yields CSARWLFQGNNSTLHF.

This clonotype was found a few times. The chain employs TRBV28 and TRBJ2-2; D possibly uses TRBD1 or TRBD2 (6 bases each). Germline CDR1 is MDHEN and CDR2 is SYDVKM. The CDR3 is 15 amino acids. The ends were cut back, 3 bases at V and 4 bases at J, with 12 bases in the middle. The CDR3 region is CASSFGGLSTGELFF. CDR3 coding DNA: TGTGCCAGCAGTTTTGGGGGGCTGAGCACCGGGGAGCTGTTTTTT.

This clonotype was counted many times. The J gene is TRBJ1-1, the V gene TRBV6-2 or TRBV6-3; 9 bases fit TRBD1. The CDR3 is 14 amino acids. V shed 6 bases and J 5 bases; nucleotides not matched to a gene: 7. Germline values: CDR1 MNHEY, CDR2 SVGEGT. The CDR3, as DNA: TGTGCCAGCAGGGGGACAGGGAGAACAACTGAAGCTTTCTTT. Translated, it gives CASRGTGRTTEAFF.

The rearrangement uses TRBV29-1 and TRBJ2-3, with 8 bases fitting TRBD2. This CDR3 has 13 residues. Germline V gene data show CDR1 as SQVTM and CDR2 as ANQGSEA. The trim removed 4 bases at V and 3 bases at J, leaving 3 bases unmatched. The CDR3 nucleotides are TGCAGCGTTGTGTCGGGAGGGACAGATACGCAGTATTTT. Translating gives CSVVSGGTDTQYF.

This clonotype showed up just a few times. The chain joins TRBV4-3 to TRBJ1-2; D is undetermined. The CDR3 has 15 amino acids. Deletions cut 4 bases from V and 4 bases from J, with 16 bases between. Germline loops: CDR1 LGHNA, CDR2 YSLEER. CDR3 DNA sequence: TGCGCCAGCAGCCTTGGACGCATCTACCCCTATGGCTACACCTTC. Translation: CASSLGRIYPYGYTF.

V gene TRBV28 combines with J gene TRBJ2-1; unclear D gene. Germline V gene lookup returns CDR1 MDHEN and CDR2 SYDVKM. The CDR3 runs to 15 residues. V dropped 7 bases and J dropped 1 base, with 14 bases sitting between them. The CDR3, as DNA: TGTGCCAGCACGGTAGGCGCAGTATCCTACAATGAGCAGTTCTTC. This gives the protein CASTVGAVSYNEQFF. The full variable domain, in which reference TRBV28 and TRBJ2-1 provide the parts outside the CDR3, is DVKVTQSSRYLVKRTGEKVFLECVQDMDHENMFWYRQDPGLGLRLIYFSYDVKMKEKGDIPEGYSVSREKKERFSLILESASTNQTSMYLCASTVGAVSYNEQFFGPGTRLTVL.

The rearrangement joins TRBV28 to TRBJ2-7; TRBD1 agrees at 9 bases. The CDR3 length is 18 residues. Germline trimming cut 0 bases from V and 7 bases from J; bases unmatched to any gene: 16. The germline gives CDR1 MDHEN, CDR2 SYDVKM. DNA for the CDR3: TGTGCCAGCAGTTTATGGTCCCACACAGGGGGCGCATTCGGTGAGCAGTACTTC. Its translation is CASSLWSHTGGAFGEQYF.

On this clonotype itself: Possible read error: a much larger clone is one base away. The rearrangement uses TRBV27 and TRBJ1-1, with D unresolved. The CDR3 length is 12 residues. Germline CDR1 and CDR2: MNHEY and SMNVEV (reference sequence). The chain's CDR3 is CASINRNTEALF. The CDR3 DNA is TGTGCCAGCATTAACCGGAACACTGAAGCTCTCTTT.

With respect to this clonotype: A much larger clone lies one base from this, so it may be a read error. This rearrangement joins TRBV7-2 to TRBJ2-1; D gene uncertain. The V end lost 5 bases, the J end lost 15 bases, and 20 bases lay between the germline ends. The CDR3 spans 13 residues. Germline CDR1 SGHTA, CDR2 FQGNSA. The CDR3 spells CASSTLLREVRFF. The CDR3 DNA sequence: TGTGCCAGCAGCACTCTTCTCCGCGAGGTTCGGTTCTTC. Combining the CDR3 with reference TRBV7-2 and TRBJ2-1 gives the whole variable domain GAGVSQSPSNKVTEKGKDVELRCDPISGHTALYWYRQSLGQGLEFLIYFQGNSAPDKSGLPSDRFSAERTGGSVSTLTIQRTQQEDSAVYLCASSTLLREVRFFGPGTRLTVL.

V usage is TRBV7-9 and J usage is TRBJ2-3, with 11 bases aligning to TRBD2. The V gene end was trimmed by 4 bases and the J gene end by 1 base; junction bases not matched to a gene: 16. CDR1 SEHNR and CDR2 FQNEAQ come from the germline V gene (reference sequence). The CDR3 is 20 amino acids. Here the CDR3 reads CASSSLFLAGGPWGTDTQYF. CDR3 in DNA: TGTGCCAGCAGCTCACTATTCTTAGCGGGAGGGCCTTGGGGCACAGATACGCAGTATTTT.

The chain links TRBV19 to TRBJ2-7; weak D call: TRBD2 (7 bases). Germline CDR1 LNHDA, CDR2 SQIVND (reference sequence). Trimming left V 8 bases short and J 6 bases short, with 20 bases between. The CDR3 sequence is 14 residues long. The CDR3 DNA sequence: TGTGCCAGTGCCCCCCGGGGGGCACATCCCGAGCAGTACTTC. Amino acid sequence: CASAPRGAHPEQYF.

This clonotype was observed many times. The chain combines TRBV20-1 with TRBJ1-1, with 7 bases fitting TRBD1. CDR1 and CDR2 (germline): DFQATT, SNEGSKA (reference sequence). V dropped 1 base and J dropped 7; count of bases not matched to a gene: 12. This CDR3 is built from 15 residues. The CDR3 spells CSARGLGQRTSEAFF. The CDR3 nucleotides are TGCAGTGCTAGAGGATTGGGACAGAGGACGAGTGAAGCTTTCTTT.

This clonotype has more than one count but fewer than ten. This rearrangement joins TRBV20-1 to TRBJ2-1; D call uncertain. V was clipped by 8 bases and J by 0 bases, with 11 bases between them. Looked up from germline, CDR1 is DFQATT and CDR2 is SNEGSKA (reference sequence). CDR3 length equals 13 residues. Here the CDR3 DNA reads TGCAGTCCCAGGCATAGCTCCTACAATGAGCAGTTCTTC. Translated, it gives CSPRHSSYNEQFF.